A selection of T cell receptor beta chains follows, all from one sample in a study of identical twins. A single record per CDR3 protein comes from TCRdb applying MiXCR to the 5' RACE reads. The sample includes roughly 750,000 distinct CDR3 sequences, approximately 22% seen only once; the top ten take 4% to 5.5%. This same sample was also part of a study on T cells expressing NK-cell markers.

Sample: PBMCs. These receptors came from a woman under 30 in good health. CDR3s include the opening cysteine and the closing phenylalanine or tryptophan. Fields, in order: D gene, clone size, J gene, V gene, CDR3 DNA, CDR3 protein. D genes are given only for firm matches. Expanded clones are given a class, and other clones once, few, many or no size at all.

.,few,TRBJ2-2,TRBV5-1,TGCGCCAGCAGCTTTAGCAGACAGAACACCGGGGAGCTGTTTTTT,CASSFSRQNTGELFF
TRBD1,.,TRBJ1-1,TRBV7-9,TGTGCCAGCAGTAGGGACAGGGAGTACACTGAAGCTTTCTTT,CASSRDREYTEAFF
.,.,TRBJ2-7,TRBV20-1,TGCAGTGCTAGAGATCCCAAGGAGAGCTCCTACGAGCAGTACTTC,CSARDPKESSYEQYF
.,few,TRBJ1-1,TRBV20-1,TGCAGTGCTAGAGAGCGTGGGCTGTTGCGGACTGAAGCTTTCTTT,CSARERGLLRTEAFF
TRBD2,.,TRBJ2-7,TRBV12-3/TRBV12-4,TGTGCCAGCACCTCATCGGCTAGCGGGGCCGGGGAGCAGTACTTC,CASTSSASGAGEQYF
TRBD2,many,TRBJ2-1,TRBV30,TGTGCCTGGAGTGTACGTCTAGCGGACAAGCAGTTCTTC,CAWSVRLADKQFF
.,few,TRBJ1-2,TRBV5-6,TGTGCCAGCGGGCGGACTAACTATGGCTACACCTTC,CASGRTNYGYTF
.,many,TRBJ2-3,TRBV14,TGTGCCAGCAGCCAAGATATGGGGCCAGGGGATAATACGCAGTATTTT,CASSQDMGPGDNTQYF
TRBD2,.,TRBJ2-7,TRBV12-3/TRBV12-4,TGTGCCAGCAGTTTGACTAGCGGGAGAAGACAGCAGTACTTC,CASSLTSGRRQQYF
TRBD1,few,TRBJ1-1,TRBV5-1,TGCGCCAGCAGCTTATGGGACAGGATTGAAGCTTTCTTT,CASSLWDRIEAFF
.,many,TRBJ2-3,TRBV4-3,TGCGCCAGCAGCCAAGATCCGGTTAGCACAGATACGCAGTATTTT,CASSQDPVSTDTQYF
.,.,TRBJ2-7,TRBV6-6,TGTGCCAGCAGAGGGCCGGGGTACTACGAGCAGTACTTC,CASRGPGYYEQYF
.,few,TRBJ2-3,TRBV30,TGTGCCTGGAGTTCAGGAGATACGCAGTATTTT,CAWSSGDTQYF
.,.,TRBJ2-6,TRBV20-1,TGCAGTGTAAGAAGTCCCAGCTACTCTGGGGCCAACGTCCTGACTTTC,CSVRSPSYSGANVLTF
.,few,TRBJ2-1,TRBV5-1,TGCGCCCGTGGCAGGAGAAGCTCCTACAATGAGCAGTTCTTC,CARGRRSSYNEQFF
.,.,TRBJ2-7,TRBV5-4,TGTGCCAGCAGCTTGGGGGGGGCAGCCGCACTCTACGAGCAGTACTTC,CASSLGGAAALYEQYF
TRBD2,.,TRBJ2-1,TRBV5-1,TGCGCCAGTTCCGGGACAGCAACTAGCGGGAGTTACAATGAGCAGTTCTTC,CASSGTATSGSYNEQFF
.,.,TRBJ2-1,TRBV10-3,TGTGCCATCAGTGATCTCCTGCATGAGCAGTTCTTC,CAISDLLHEQFF
TRBD2,.,TRBJ2-3,TRBV20-1,TGCAGTGCTGCCGGGACTAGCGGGATCTACACAGATACGCAGTATTTT,CSAAGTSGIYTDTQYF
.,few,TRBJ1-2,TRBV9,TGTGCCAGCAGCGTAGGTGGTGGGGGAATGGACTATGGCTACACCTTC,CASSVGGGGMDYGYTF
.,.,TRBJ2-7,TRBV5-1,TGCGCCAGCAGCTTCACCGGACCGGGTAACTACGAGCAGTACTTC,CASSFTGPGNYEQYF
TRBD1,few,TRBJ2-7,TRBV19,TGTGCCAGTAGTGTCGCCGGGACAGCGAATTACGAGCAGTACTTC,CASSVAGTANYEQYF
TRBD1,.,TRBJ2-2,TRBV6-1,TGTGCCAGCAGACGACAGGGGACGACCGGGGAGCTGTTTTTT,CASRRQGTTGELFF
.,few,TRBJ1-2,TRBV10-3,TGTGCCATCAGTGAGGACCCCCGAGGGGGCTACACCTTC,CAISEDPRGGYTF
.,.,TRBJ2-7,TRBV12-3/TRBV12-4,TGTGCCAGCCTGGCGCGGCAGGGTGGGGAGCAGTACTTC,CASLARQGGEQYF
TRBD2,.,TRBJ2-1,TRBV20-1,TGCAGTGCCATAGCGGGAGCCGACTACAATGAGCAGTTCTTC,CSAIAGADYNEQFF
.,few,TRBJ2-7,TRBV7-2,TGTGCCAGCAGCGCCTCTCAGGGCTACGAGCAGTACTTC,CASSASQGYEQYF
.,.,TRBJ2-7,TRBV12-3/TRBV12-4,TGTGCCAGCAGCGCCGGGACCCCCTACGAGCAGTACTTC,CASSAGTPYEQYF
.,many,TRBJ2-5,TRBV11-2,TGTGCCAGCAGTTTAATCGGGGAGACCCAGTACTTC,CASSLIGETQYF
TRBD2,many,TRBJ2-1,TRBV24-1,TGTGCCACCAGGACCGTAGCGGGAGCGCACAATGAGCAGTTCTTC,CATRTVAGAHNEQFF
TRBD1,.,TRBJ1-2,TRBV11-2,TGTGCCAGCAGCTCCATTCTCACAGGGGGCGATGGCTACACCTTC,CASSSILTGGDGYTF
TRBD2,.,TRBJ2-7,TRBV14,TGTGCCAGCAGCGGTGGGGGGGTTTACGAGCAGTACTTC,CASSGGGVYEQYF
TRBD1,.,TRBJ2-6,TRBV3-1,TGTGCCAGCAGTCACAGGGGGCCTGGGGCCAACGTCCTGACTTTC,CASSHRGPGANVLTF
.,few,TRBJ2-7,TRBV7-2,TGTGCCAGCAGCTTCCCAGCGCTCAACGAGCAGTACTTC,CASSFPALNEQYF
TRBD1,.,TRBJ2-5,TRBV12-3/TRBV12-4,TGTGCCAGCAGTTCGACAGGGGCCGGAGAGACCCAGTACTTC,CASSSTGAGETQYF
.,.,TRBJ1-4,TRBV7-9,TGTGCCAGCAGCTACCCCGGACAGTTGCAACTGTTTTTT,CASSYPGQLQLFF
TRBD2,.,TRBJ2-1,TRBV6-2/TRBV6-3,TGTGCCAGTAATAGGGCGGGAGAGGGCTACAATGAGCAGTTCTTC,CASNRAGEGYNEQFF
.,.,TRBJ1-2,TRBV29-1,TGCAGCGTTGAGGGGCGCGGGGCATCAGGGAGTCCTAACACCTTC,CSVEGRGASGSPNTF
.,few,TRBJ2-7,TRBV5-6,TGTGCCAGCAGCTTAATTACAGGCTACGAGCAGTACTTC,CASSLITGYEQYF
.,few,TRBJ2-1,TRBV5-8,TGTGCCAGCAGCTTGTATGCCGCCTCCCCCGACAATGAGCAGTTCTTC,CASSLYAASPDNEQFF
TRBD1,few,TRBJ2-6,TRBV5-5,TGTGCCAGCAGCTGGACAGGGGGTGGGGCCAACGTCCTGACTTTC,CASSWTGGGANVLTF
TRBD1,many,TRBJ2-5,TRBV20-1,TGCAGTGCTGGACCGGGACAGGGGGCGTTGGAGACCCAGTACTTC,CSAGPGQGALETQYF
.,few,TRBJ2-3,TRBV6-1,TGTGCCAGCAGTCCCTTACGATCAGGAGATACGCAGTATTTT,CASSPLRSGDTQYF
TRBD1,.,TRBJ2-1,TRBV12-3/TRBV12-4,TGTGCCAGCAGTTTAGAGGGGGCGAAGTTCTTC,CASSLEGAKFF
.,.,TRBJ2-3,TRBV3-1,TGTGCCAGCAGCCACTCTGGTGGGTATTTT,CASSHSGGYF
.,.,TRBJ2-4,TRBV12-3/TRBV12-4,TGTGCCAGCAGCCCGACTGAAAACATTCAGTACTTC,CASSPTENIQYF
.,few,TRBJ2-5,TRBV4-3,TGCGCCAGCAGCCAAGGCGGGGAACAAGAGACCCAGTACTTC,CASSQGGEQETQYF
.,.,TRBJ2-3,TRBV7-3,TGTGCCAGCAGCCTAAACGGGTACGATACGCAGTATTTT,CASSLNGYDTQYF
TRBD2,few,TRBJ2-2,TRBV20-1,TGCAGTGCTAGAGATCGAACGACTAGCTTCGGAACCGGGGAGCTGTTTTTT,CSARDRTTSFGTGELFF
.,few,TRBJ1-1,TRBV9,TGTGCCAGCAGCGACGGAAATGAAGCTTTCTTT,CASSDGNEAFF
TRBD2,.,TRBJ2-2,TRBV4-3,TGCGCCAGCAGCCAGTATTCGGGGGGAATCGGGGAGCTGTTTTTT,CASSQYSGGIGELFF
.,many,TRBJ2-7,TRBV5-1,TGCGCCAGCACCGTGATGGGGGGACCCTACGAGCAGTACTTC,CASTVMGGPYEQYF
TRBD2,many,TRBJ2-3,TRBV20-1,TGCAGTGCTAGAACGACTAGCGGGGGGGCCGTGAGGGCAGATACGCAGTATTTT,CSARTTSGGAVRADTQYF
TRBD1,.,TRBJ2-1,TRBV7-9,TGTGCCAGCAGCTTTTTCCCCGGGACAGGGGGTCGGAATGAGCAGTTCTTC,CASSFFPGTGGRNEQFF
.,few,TRBJ2-1,TRBV20-1,TGCAGTGCTAGAGATCAGGCGGCCTTCTACAATGAGCAGTTCTTC,CSARDQAAFYNEQFF
.,.,TRBJ2-4,TRBV29-1,TGCAGCGTTGAGAAGGGAGCCAAAAACATTCAGTACTTC,CSVEKGAKNIQYF
.,.,TRBJ2-3,TRBV20-1,TGCAGTGCTAGATATGGGCGGGGCGGGATTGACACAGATACGCAGTATTTT,CSARYGRGGIDTDTQYF
TRBD2,.,TRBJ2-1,TRBV20-1,TGCAGTGCAACCGGGACTAGCGGGAGGTTCACCTACAATGAGCAGTTCTTC,CSATGTSGRFTYNEQFF
TRBD2,few,TRBJ2-3,TRBV5-1,TGCGCCAGCAGCCTGGCTGCGGGAGCGGAATCAGATACGCAGTATTTT,CASSLAAGAESDTQYF
.,.,TRBJ2-7,TRBV6-5,TGTGCCACCGGGGGATGGGACGAGCAGTACTTC,CATGGWDEQYF